This TCR beta chain comes out of a study of shared clonotypes between healthy human individuals. TCRdb's table, derived via immunoSEQ multiplex PCR, lists solely in-frame clones and lacks some. The data show under 200,000 clones, over 85% seen once. J was trimmed by 7 bases and V by 5 bases; bases with no gene match: 9. Germline V gives CDR1 MNHEY, CDR2 SMNVEV (reference sequence). This CDR3 has 15 amino acids. The receptor was isolated from a woman between 25 and 40 years old in good health. The sequenced sample was naive CD4+ T cells sorted from blood. Subset defined: CD45RA+ positively selected. The rearrangement links TRBV27 to TRBJ2-7; 12 bases are a match to TRBD2. Here the CDR3 DNA reads TGTGCCAGCAGTACTCGACTAGCGGGAGTAGATGAGCAGTACTTC. It specifies CASSTRLAGVDEQYF.